The 16 T cell receptor beta chains in this list originate from one sample, sequenced in a study of OX40 agonist ivuxolimab in advanced cancers. Assay used: immunoSEQ multiplex PCR; TCRdb lists only in-frame clones, some missing. The table lists 83,000 or so clones, about 88% of them singletons. The specimen comprised CD4+ or CD8+ T cells sorted from blood, sampled in a trial of the OX40 agonist ivuxolimab. All receptors come from an adult with an advanced solid tumor such as melanoma, head and neck, liver or kidney cancer.

The chain links TRBV9 to TRBJ2-5; 12 bases match TRBD2. The CDR3 is 15 amino acids. With 2 bases clipped from V and 2 bases from J, the junction kept 1 base outside the gene matches. The germline V gene encodes CDR1 SGDLS and CDR2 YYNGEE. Here the CDR3 reads CASSVTSGRQETQYF. The CDR3 DNA is TGTGCCAGCAGCGTGACTAGCGGGAGACAAGAGACCCAGTACTTC.

This chain links TRBV6-5 with TRBJ2-3, with 7 bases lining up with TRBD2. CDR1 and CDR2 (germline): MNHEY, SVGAGI. V dropped 0 bases and J dropped 2; count of bases not matched to a gene: 5. The CDR3 loop spans 16 amino acids. The CDR3 sequence: CASSYSPSGITDTQYF. The CDR3, as DNA: TGTGCCAGCAGTTACTCGCCTAGCGGAATCACAGATACGCAGTATTTT.

V is TRBV7-6 and J is TRBJ1-2; 7 nucleotides line up with TRBD1. The CDR3 consists of 13 residues. Germline CDR1 and CDR2: SGHVS and FNYEAQ. J gave up 6 bases and V 3 bases, and 4 bases lay outside the gene matches. CDR3 nucleotide sequence: TGTGCCAGCAGCTTGAGGACAGGTGATGGCTACACCTTC. Residues: CASSLRTGDGYTF.

The chain couples TRBV6-5 to TRBJ1-1; D uncertain. Trimming took off 2 bases at V and 1 base at J, with 8 bases between the two ends. Germline CDR1 MNHEY, CDR2 SVGAGI. The CDR3 contains 14 residues. The CDR3 DNA follows: TGTGCCAGCAGTTACCGGGGTAGGAACACTGAAGCTTTCTTT. This sequence encodes CASSYRGRNTEAFF.

The chain uses TRBV9 and TRBJ2-7; 9 positions match TRBD1. Germline V gene sequence: CDR1 SGDLS, CDR2 YYNGEE. The CDR3 extends over 15 amino acids. With V trimmed by 4 bases and J by 6 bases, 11 bases remained unmatched. CDR3 nucleotide sequence: TGTGCCAGCAGCCACTCCCAGGGGACAGGGAGCGAGCAGTACTTC. It yields the protein CASSHSQGTGSEQYF.

The chain combines TRBV19 with TRBJ1-5; TRBD1 might be the D (5 bases). Germline V gives CDR1 LNHDA, CDR2 SQIVND (reference sequence). This CDR3 contains 14 residues. Trimming removed 6 bases from V and 7 bases from J, with 16 bases in between. The CDR3 DNA sequence: TGTGCCAGTAGAATGACAGACGTGAACCAGCCCCAGCATTTT. Translated: CASRMTDVNQPQHF.

The chain carries TRBV18 and TRBJ1-3; D not resolved. The CDR3 is 13 residues long. Trimming took off 0 bases at V and 5 bases at J, with 5 bases between the two ends. Germline V lookup: CDR1 KGHSH, CDR2 LQKENI. The CDR3 bases are TGTGCCAGCTCACCACCGGTCAGAAACACCATATATTTT. Translated: CASSPPVRNTIYF.

The chain joins TRBV6-1 to TRBJ2-3, with a tentative D call TRBD2 (6 bases). The ends were cut back, 7 bases at V and 8 bases at J, with 22 bases in the middle. This CDR3 is 15 amino acids long. Looked up from germline, CDR1 is MNHNS and CDR2 is SASEGT. DNA of the CDR3: TGTGCCAGCAACTTTGAAAAGGAGGGCGCGGGTACGCAGTATTTT. Translated: CASNFEKEGAGTQYF.

The rearrangement joins TRBV16 to TRBJ2-2; tentative D call: TRBD2 (6 bases). This CDR3 is built from 14 residues. From germline, CDR1 is KGHSY and CDR2 FQNENV. V was shortened by 0 bases and J by 4 bases, with 6 bases between the two germline ends. For the CDR3, the DNA is TGTGCCAGCAGCCAATCGCGGGGCACCGGGGAGCTGTTTTTT. This codes for CASSQSRGTGELFF.

J is TRBJ1-6 and V is TRBV9; tentatively, D is TRBD1 (5 bases). Germline values: CDR1 SGDLS, CDR2 YYNGEE. Trimming left V 2 bases short and J 9 bases short, with 12 bases between. The CDR3 totals 14 residues. CDR3 DNA sequence: TGTGCCAGCAGCGTTGGCAGGGATGTTTCACCCCTCCACTTT. Encoded protein: CASSVGRDVSPLHF.

The DNA of the CDR3 is TGTGCCAGCAGTGAAGGGTCGAGGCGGGAGGTGTTCTTC. This gives the protein CASSEGSRREVFF. V and J are TRBV6-1 and TRBJ2-1; TRBD2 matches at 8 bases. The CDR3 runs 13 residues. Germline V gene data show CDR1 as MNHNS and CDR2 as SASEGT. J was trimmed by 15 bases and V by 1 base; bases with no gene match: 8.

V usage is TRBV7-2 and J usage is TRBJ1-1; 9 nucleotides line up with TRBD1. The CDR3 runs 13 residues. The V gene end was trimmed by 4 bases and the J gene end by 8 bases; junction bases not matched to a gene: 5. Germline V gene data show CDR1 as SGHTA and CDR2 as FQGNSA. CDR3 coding DNA: TGTGCCAGCAGCTCAGGACAGGGGACCGAAGCTTTCTTT. Its translation is CASSSGQGTEAFF.

The chain carries TRBV6-7 and TRBJ2-7, with 7 bases identical to TRBD2. TRBV6-7 counts as an open reading frame of uncertain function. Unmatched junction bases numbered 8, after V lost 0 bases and J lost 0 bases. The CDR3 loop spans 17 amino acids. In nucleotides, the CDR3 is TGTGCCAGCAGTTACTCGAGTCCAGGGAGGGCCTCCTACGAGCAGTACTTC. It encodes CASSYSSPGRASYEQYF.

The chain carries TRBV30 and TRBJ1-5; 7 bases match TRBD1. Germline CDR1 GTSNPN, CDR2 SVGIG (reference sequence). V gave up 1 base and J gave up 5 bases; unmatched junction bases: 2. CDR3 length equals 13 residues. The CDR3: CAWSDRGHQPQHF. As DNA, the CDR3 is TGTGCCTGGAGTGACAGGGGCCATCAGCCCCAGCATTTT.

The chain combines TRBV6-1 with TRBJ2-7; TRBD1 aligns across 8 bases. The CDR3 loop spans 13 amino acids. Germline trimming cut 6 bases from V and 4 bases from J; bases unmatched to any gene: 5. Looked up from germline, CDR1 is MNHNS and CDR2 is SASEGT. Here the CDR3 reads CASRTGALYEQYF. For the CDR3, the DNA is TGTGCCAGCAGGACAGGGGCTCTTTACGAGCAGTACTTC.

This chain uses TRBV18 with TRBJ1-2, with D hard to call. This CDR3 region has 14 residues. Germline CDR1 and CDR2: KGHSH and LQKENI. The V end was cut by 1 base, the J end by 0 bases, with 6 bases between. CDR3 region: CASSPRAANYGYTF. For the CDR3, the DNA is TGTGCCAGCTCACCACGCGCCGCTAACTATGGCTACACCTTC.